This TCR beta chain was retrieved from a study of blood T cell repertoires in COVID-19. About the study: Sites in the United States, Italy and Spain provided acute and convalescent COVID-19 samples. Nucleic acid was either cDNA or gDNA, and it came from T cells, B-cell-depleted T cells, or PBMCs.

The V segment lost 5 bases and the J segment 14 bases; nucleotides outside the gene matches: 5. This CDR3 is built from 12 residues. Authors' analysis steps: For nucleated cells, counts were estimated from reference gene primer amplification. The assay was immunoSEQ multiplex PCR, and TCRdb's table has in-frame clones only and misses some. V and J calls and clone size are those listed in that table; D and trimming were worked out from the DNA. The sample has roughly 70,000 clones, roughly 84% seen once. The sample was peripheral blood. The TCR comes from a woman in her fifties or sixties with acute or convalescent COVID-19. The J gene is TRBJ1-6, the V gene TRBV12-3 or TRBV12-4, with TRBD1 identical over 8 bases. The CDR3 here is CASSRTGSTLHF. Written as DNA, the CDR3 is TGTGCCAGCAGTAGGACAGGGTCCACCCTCCACTTT.